These T cell receptor beta chains were read from a single sample in a study of blood T cell repertoires in COVID-19. Profiling relied on immunoSEQ multiplex PCR, and the TCRdb table lists in-frame clones only, not all of them. Here the sample spans tens of thousands of clones, 88% being singletons. The material sequenced was peripheral blood. These receptor sequences come from a woman older than 75 with acute or convalescent COVID-19. CDR3s include the opening cysteine and the closing phenylalanine or tryptophan. Each record gives: clone size, V gene, D gene, J gene, CDR3 DNA, CDR3 protein. A D gene is named only where the DNA matches it firmly. Some rows have no size entry. The others give once, few or many, or a class for an expanded clone.

size: NA; V: TRBV9; D: NA; J: TRBJ2-5; DNA: TGTGCCAGCAGCACACCCCTCGGGTTCCAAGAGACCCAGTACTTC; CDR3: CASSTPLGFQETQYF
size: NA; V: TRBV18; D: TRBD1; J: TRBJ1-5; DNA: TGTGCCAGCTCACCACGGAGAGCAGACAGGGCCCCTTATAGCAATCAGCCCCAGCATTTT; CDR3: CASSPRRADRAPYSNQPQHF
size: NA; V: TRBV12-5; D: NA; J: TRBJ2-7; DNA: TGTGCTAGTGCGCAGTGGGAGTTCGGCGAGCAGTACTTC; CDR3: CASAQWEFGEQYF
size: once; V: TRBV19; D: TRBD2; J: TRBJ2-1; DNA: TGTGCCAGTAGTTACCGACTAGCGGGAGTGGTAAATGAGCAGTTCTTC; CDR3: CASSYRLAGVVNEQFF
size: NA; V: TRBV14; D: NA; J: TRBJ2-7; DNA: TGTGCCAGCAGCCAGCGAGTCTCGGAGCAGTACTTC; CDR3: CASSQRVSEQYF
size: NA; V: TRBV30; D: NA; J: TRBJ1-5; DNA: TGTGCCTGGAGTGTACAAATTGGGGGCGGTCAGCCCCAGCATTTT; CDR3: CAWSVQIGGGQPQHF
size: NA; V: TRBV3-1/TRBV3-2; D: TRBD1; J: TRBJ1-1; DNA: TGTGCCAGCAGCCAAGCGACAGGGGTGGGCACTGAAGCTTTCTTT; CDR3: CASSQATGVGTEAFF
size: once; V: TRBV3-1/TRBV3-2; D: TRBD1; J: TRBJ2-5; DNA: TGTGCCAGCAGCCCTTGGACAGGGAAAGGAGAGACCCAGTACTTC; CDR3: CASSPWTGKGETQYF
size: NA; V: TRBV9; D: TRBD2; J: TRBJ2-1; DNA: TGTGCCAGCAGCGTAGGAAGGACTAGCGGGGGGGCACGTGAGCAGTTCTTC; CDR3: CASSVGRTSGGAREQFF
size: once; V: TRBV14; D: NA; J: TRBJ2-5; DNA: TGTGCCAGCAGCCAAGAAGGGGCTAGCGTCTACCAAGAGACCCAGTACTTC; CDR3: CASSQEGASVYQETQYF
size: NA; V: TRBV18; D: NA; J: TRBJ2-6; DNA: TGTGCCAGCTCACCAGGGCAGAGCCTCCACTCTGGGGCCAACGTCCTGACTTTC; CDR3: CASSPGQSLHSGANVLTF
size: NA; V: TRBV6-4; D: NA; J: TRBJ2-3; DNA: TGTGCCAGCAGTGTCGGTAGCGGAGCAGATACGCAGTATTTT; CDR3: CASSVGSGADTQYF
size: once; V: TRBV7-9; D: TRBD1; J: TRBJ1-1; DNA: TGTGCCAGCAGGGCCGGACAGGGGGAAAACACTGAAGCTTTCTTT; CDR3: CASRAGQGENTEAFF
size: NA; V: TRBV5-5; D: NA; J: TRBJ2-3; DNA: TGTGCCAGCAGCTTGAGTACGAGCACAGGAACGTGGACAGATACGCAGTATTTT; CDR3: CASSLSTSTGTWTDTQYF
size: NA; V: TRBV3-1/TRBV3-2; D: TRBD1; J: TRBJ1-2; DNA: TGTGCCAGCAGTACTTTGGGACAGACCGATGGCTACACCTTC; CDR3: CASSTLGQTDGYTF
size: NA; V: TRBV6-6; D: NA; J: TRBJ2-1; DNA: TGTGCCAGCAGTTACTCAGCGACCTGGGATGAGCAGTTCTTC; CDR3: CASSYSATWDEQFF